Listed below are T cell receptor beta chains from one sample, sequenced in a study of control samples from healthy donors and cancer patients. Here immunoSEQ multiplex PCR was the method, and the copy in TCRdb shows in-frame clones only, minus some. The sample yields some 150,000 clones, roughly 94% seen once. Sequenced material: blood. These receptors all stem from a man in his forties in good health. Both conserved end residues are part of each CDR3. A D gene is named only where the DNA matches it firmly. Clone size is stated in some rows and not others, as once, few, many or a class when expanded.

CDR3 DNA	CDR3 protein	clone size	D gene	V gene	J gene
TGTGCCAGCAGCCAAGCTTTCGGCAGCTCCTACAATGAGCAGTTCTTC	CASSQAFGSSYNEQFF	-	-	TRBV14	TRBJ2-1
TGTGCCAGTAGTGCCTTCGGGACAGGGGGCGATCAGCCCCAGCATTTT	CASSAFGTGGDQPQHF	-	TRBD1	TRBV19	TRBJ1-5
TGTGCCAGCAGTGAAAACCCCCCAGGCTACACCTTC	CASSENPPGYTF	-	-	TRBV6-1	TRBJ1-2
TGCGCCAGCAGCTTGGGGAGGAACACTGAAGCTTTCTTT	CASSLGRNTEAFF	-	-	TRBV5-1	TRBJ1-1
TGTGCCAGCTCACCCGGGGGGGGTGAAAAACTGTTTTTT	CASSPGGGEKLFF	-	-	TRBV18	TRBJ1-4
TGTGCCAGCAGCTCCGACAGGGGCTCCGGAAACACCATATATTTT	CASSSDRGSGNTIYF	once	TRBD1	TRBV7-2	TRBJ1-3
TGTGCCAGCACCCCATTCTCCCCGAACACCGGGGAGCTGTTTTTT	CASTPFSPNTGELFF	-	-	TRBV6-5	TRBJ2-2
TGCGCCAGCAGCTCACAGGGATCCACTGAAGCTTTCTTT	CASSSQGSTEAFF	-	-	TRBV10-2	TRBJ1-1
TGTGCCAGCAGACAGGGAAACTCCTACAATGAGCAGTTCTTC	CASRQGNSYNEQFF	-	-	TRBV25-1	TRBJ2-1
TGTGCCACCAGTGATTTCTCCCTTACTAGCGGGAGCTTTACGGATACGCAGTATTTT	CATSDFSLTSGSFTDTQYF	-	TRBD2	TRBV24-1	TRBJ2-3
TGCAGCGTCCGTCCATCCGAGCAGTACTTC	CSVRPSEQYF	-	-	TRBV29-1	TRBJ2-7
TGTGCCAGCAGCGTAGGTGGGAGGGCGAATGAGCAGTTCTTC	CASSVGGRANEQFF	-	TRBD2	TRBV9	TRBJ2-1
TGTGCCAGCAGCGTAGGACAGGGGGAGACACCCCTCCACTTT	CASSVGQGETPLHF	-	TRBD1	TRBV9	TRBJ1-6
TGTGCCAGTAGCCAGTGGCGCGGAACCTCCTACGAGCAGTACTTC	CASSQWRGTSYEQYF	once	-	TRBV19	TRBJ2-7
TGTGCCAGTGCTGACAGGACTGAAGCTTTCTTT	CASADRTEAFF	-	-	TRBV6-5	TRBJ1-1
TGCGCCAGCAGCCAACAAAGGACCTATTTACCCTACGAGCAGTACTTC	CASSQQRTYLPYEQYF	-	-	TRBV4-1	TRBJ2-7
TGTGCCAGCACTTATGGGTTCTCTGGAAACACCATATATTTT	CASTYGFSGNTIYF	-	-	TRBV9	TRBJ1-3
TGTGCCAGCAGTTCTCCAGGCAGGCCCCAGCATTTT	CASSSPGRPQHF	-	-	TRBV6-2/TRBV6-3	TRBJ1-5
TGTGCCAGCAGTGAAGTAGCGGGAGGCACAGATACGCAGTATTTT	CASSEVAGGTDTQYF	few	TRBD2	TRBV6-1	TRBJ2-3
TGTGCCAGCAGCTTTAAAGGGACAGGGACCTCTGAAAAACTGTTTTTT	CASSFKGTGTSEKLFF	-	TRBD1	TRBV11-2	TRBJ1-4
TGTGCCAGCAGCTTATCCCGAGGGACATACACTGAAGCTTTCTTT	CASSLSRGTYTEAFF	-	-	TRBV13	TRBJ1-1
TGTGCCAGCAGCTACCGGAGGTTATACGAGCAGTACTTC	CASSYRRLYEQYF	-	-	TRBV11-2	TRBJ2-7
TGTGCCAGCGGTTCGGGTACCACAGATACGCAGTATTTT	CASGSGTTDTQYF	-	-	TRBV7-2	TRBJ2-3
TGTGCCAGTGGACTAGCCCCTCTGGAGCAGTACTTC	CASGLAPLEQYF	-	TRBD2	TRBV2	TRBJ2-7
TGTGCCAGCAGCCAAGATCAGCTTTGGGATCACACCTTC	CASSQDQLWDHTF	once	-	TRBV14	TRBJ1-2
TGTGCCAGCAGCCAGAGCGGGAGAGCAGTATTGATTACAGATACGCAGTATTTT	CASSQSGRAVLITDTQYF	-	TRBD2	TRBV27	TRBJ2-3
TGTGCCACCAGCAGAGGAGGACAGGGGCAGGGAGAGACCCAGTACTTC	CATSRGGQGQGETQYF	-	TRBD1	TRBV15	TRBJ2-5
TGTGCCAGCAGTTACGTGGGGGGGCGGAGCGGGAACGGGCAGTTCTTC	CASSYVGGRSGNGQFF	-	-	TRBV6-2/TRBV6-3	TRBJ2-1
TGTGCCAGCAGCTTAAGGGGGAACACTGAAGCTTTCTTT	CASSLRGNTEAFF	-	-	TRBV7-3	TRBJ1-1
TGTGCCAGCAGCTACGAGGGGGGGATCGGGGAGCTGTTTTTT	CASSYEGGIGELFF	-	-	TRBV6-5	TRBJ2-2
TGTGCCAGCAGCCAAAGATGGGAGACCCAGTACTTC	CASSQRWETQYF	-	-	TRBV14	TRBJ2-5
TGTGCCAGCAGCTCCCCGCGGTGGGGGAGCTCCTACGAGCAGTACTTC	CASSSPRWGSSYEQYF	-	-	TRBV11-3	TRBJ2-7
TGTGCCACCAGTGACCCGACAGGGATAGCCACAGATACGCAGTATTTT	CATSDPTGIATDTQYF	-	TRBD1	TRBV24-1	TRBJ2-3
TGTGCCACCTCCCCGGGGGCCACCTACGAGCAGTACTTC	CATSPGATYEQYF	-	-	TRBV10-3	TRBJ2-7
TGTGCCAGCAGCTTGAAGTCAGGGGTGACTGAAGCTTTCTTT	CASSLKSGVTEAFF	-	-	TRBV5-6	TRBJ1-1
TGTGCCAGCAGCTTAGGACTAGCGGGGTACAATGAGCAGTTCTTC	CASSLGLAGYNEQFF	-	TRBD2	TRBV28	TRBJ2-1
TGTGCCAGCTCACCACCGGCCCAACGGGAAAAACTGTTTTTT	CASSPPAQREKLFF	-	-	TRBV18	TRBJ1-4
TGCAGTGCTGGCCGTGCCGAGCAGTACTTC	CSAGRAEQYF	-	-	TRBV20-1	TRBJ2-7
TGTGCCAGCAGCCCAACGACAGGGCTAGGGGAGACCCAGTACTTC	CASSPTTGLGETQYF	-	TRBD1	TRBV7-3	TRBJ2-5
TGTGCCACCAGCAGAGAGAGATCACCCCTCCACTTT	CATSRERSPLHF	-	-	TRBV15	TRBJ1-6
TGTGCCAGCCCCCAGGCCGGTCAGGGTAATCAGCCCCAGCATTTT	CASPQAGQGNQPQHF	-	-	TRBV6-5	TRBJ1-5
TGTGCCCCGGGCGGGGGATCCTATAATTCACCCCTCCACTTT	CAPGGGSYNSPLHF	-	-	TRBV21-1	TRBJ1-6
TGCGCCAGCAGCTTCGAAGCCATGGGGGACGAGCAGTACTTC	CASSFEAMGDEQYF	-	-	TRBV5-1	TRBJ2-7
TGTGCCAGCAGCTTGGCGGCAGGGGGCGCGGTTGGCTACACCTTC	CASSLAAGGAVGYTF	-	TRBD1	TRBV5-6	TRBJ1-2
TGTGCCAGCAGCTTAGTCGGGCTTACCAAAAACATTCAGTACTTC	CASSLVGLTKNIQYF	-	-	TRBV11-2	TRBJ2-4
TGTGCCATCAGTGAGTCGACCGGGGTCACTGAAGCTTTCTTT	CAISESTGVTEAFF	-	-	TRBV10-3	TRBJ1-1
TGTGCCAGCAGCTTTTACGGAGGGGGAGGCTACACCTTC	CASSFYGGGGYTF	-	-	TRBV7-3	TRBJ1-2
TGTGCCAGCAGCGGGGACGGGACACCTAATCAGCCCCAGCATTTT	CASSGDGTPNQPQHF	-	-	TRBV5-5	TRBJ1-5
TGTGCCAGCAGCCACACCTTGGACAGGGGGCGTACCGGGGAGCTGTTTTTT	CASSHTLDRGRTGELFF	-	TRBD1	TRBV14	TRBJ2-2
TGTGCCAGCAGTGACCCTCGGGGGCATGGCTACACCTTC	CASSDPRGHGYTF	-	-	TRBV6-2/TRBV6-3	TRBJ1-2
TGTGCCAGCAGTTATTGGACAGTCCACAATGAGCAGTTCTTC	CASSYWTVHNEQFF	-	-	TRBV28	TRBJ2-1
TGTGCCAGCACGATAAGACAGGTAATCACTGAAGCTTTCTTT	CASTIRQVITEAFF	-	-	TRBV2	TRBJ1-1